Shown below are 30 T cell receptor beta chains from a single sample sequenced in a study of T cell clonotyping in hematopoietic cell transplantation. Measured with immunoSEQ multiplex PCR; TCRdb has only the in-frame clones, and not every one. The sample shows nearly 5,500 clones, around 78% of them seen only once. The sequences come from peripheral blood mononuclear cells, collected 30 days after allogeneic stem cell transplant. These TCRs come from a male patient aged 60 to 75 who had an allogeneic stem cell transplant from an unrelated donor, so the T cells may come from the graft donor. Some clones in this sample may be carry-over from other donors' samples.

This clone is medium-sized. V is TRBV28 and J is TRBJ2-7, with D tentatively TRBD2 (5 bases). Trimming left V 4 bases short and J 1 base short, with 20 bases between. Germline values: CDR1 MDHEN, CDR2 SYDVKM. The CDR3 is made up of 17 amino acids. The CDR3 DNA is TGTGCCAGCAGTTCCCCGCAATCATATGGGGAGTCCTACGAGCAGTACTTC. This codes for CASSSPQSYGESYEQYF.

The gene calls are TRBV4-2 and TRBJ2-7, with 8 bases fitting TRBD2. The CDR3 has 16 amino acids. The germline CDR1 and CDR2 sequences are LGHNA and YNFKEQ. The V and J ends lost 3 bases and 1 base, in that order; junction bases with no gene match: 8. CDR3 loop: CASSHGGTSSSYEQYF. CDR3 DNA sequence: TGTGCCAGCAGCCACGGGGGGACTAGTAGTTCCTACGAGCAGTACTTC.

V is TRBV6-5 and J is TRBJ1-1; no reliable D call. Germline CDR1 and CDR2: MNHEY and SVGAGI. The CDR3 is made up of 12 amino acids. V gave up 4 bases and J gave up 4 bases, with 7 bases separating them. CDR3 DNA: TGTGCCAGCAGTTTCGGTGGCACTGAAGCTTTCTTT. The encoded protein is CASSFGGTEAFF.

The rearrangement uses TRBV5-1 and TRBJ1-2; TRBD1 might be the D (5 bases). The CDR3 spans 14 residues. Germline-derived CDR1 and CDR2 are SGHRS and YFSETQ. V gave up 0 bases and J gave up 8 bases, with 14 bases separating them. Here the CDR3 DNA reads TGCGCCAGCAGCTTGGTCATCCAGGGAGGGGGCTACACCTTC. Protein sequence: CASSLVIQGGGYTF.

The rearrangement joins TRBV19 to TRBJ2-5, with TRBD1 identical over 8 bases. The CDR3 covers 14 residues. V gave up 10 bases and J gave up 5 bases; unmatched junction bases: 12. Germline V CDR1 and CDR2: LNHDA, SQIVND (reference sequence). CDR3 region: CATYLRQGRETQYF. The CDR3 DNA follows: TGTGCCACCTATCTCCGACAGGGGAGGGAGACCCAGTACTTC.

The chain employs TRBV7-2 and TRBJ2-7; TRBD2 is a possible D gene (5 bases). This CDR3 has 14 residues. The germline V gene encodes CDR1 SGHTA and CDR2 FQGNSA. The germline V and J ends were trimmed by 7 bases and 0 bases, with 13 bases remaining between them. This CDR3 is CASTPRGFSYEQYF. In DNA, the CDR3 is TGTGCCAGCACCCCCCGGGGTTTCTCCTACGAGCAGTACTTC.

This clone has a single count. This chain uses TRBV2 with TRBJ1-2; D gene unclear. Deletions cut 6 bases from V and 7 bases from J, with 21 bases between. The germline V gene encodes CDR1 SNHLY and CDR2 FYNNEI. This CDR3 spans 15 amino acids. The CDR3 coding sequence is TGTGCCAGCAGGGCCAGGTCAGGACTTGGCAGTGGCTACACCTTC. Its protein is CASRARSGLGSGYTF.

The rearrangement joins TRBV11-3 to TRBJ2-1, with a tentative D call TRBD2 (6 bases). Germline V gene sequence: CDR1 SGHNT, CDR2 YENEEA. The CDR3 runs 14 residues. V dropped 6 bases and J dropped 8 bases, with 17 bases sitting between them. CDR3 amino acids: CASRSPPTRDEQFF. CDR3 nucleotides: TGTGCCAGCAGATCCCCCCCGACTAGAGATGAGCAGTTCTTC.

This clone is deemed large. The chain couples TRBV6-1 to TRBJ1-6; TRBD1 might be the D (6 bases). Trimming pared 6 bases from V and 10 bases from J, leaving 16 bases between. Germline V gives CDR1 MNHNS, CDR2 SASEGT. CDR3 length: 14 amino acids. CDR3 nucleotide sequence: TGTGCCAGCAGGGATGACAGGACTCTATCACCCCTCCACTTT. Protein: CASRDDRTLSPLHF.

This clone occurred a few times. This sequence joins TRBV29-1 and TRBJ1-1, with TRBD1 matching over 11 bases. This CDR3 has 15 residues. Germline assignment: CDR1 SQVTM and CDR2 ANQGSEA. V trimming: 5 bases; J trimming: 1 base; junction bases outside the gene matches: 6. In nucleotides, the CDR3 is TGCAGCGTTACCGGGACAGGGGGTCGGAACACTGAAGCTTTCTTT. Translating it yields CSVTGTGGRNTEAFF.

This clone came up once. The CDR3 spells CASSGLGQGLTDTQYF. CDR3 DNA: TGTGCCAGCAGCGGACTTGGGCAGGGGCTCACAGATACGCAGTATTTT. V is TRBV9 and J is TRBJ2-3, with D possibly being TRBD1 (6 bases). Per the germline V gene, CDR1 is SGDLS and CDR2 is YYNGEE. This CDR3 contains 16 residues. Trimming took 3 bases from V and 2 from J, leaving 16 bases between them.

Here the CDR3 reads CASSFRTSGGAYEQYF. CDR3 in DNA: TGCGCCAGCAGCTTTAGAACTAGCGGGGGGGCGTACGAGCAGTACTTC. This chain links TRBV5-1 with TRBJ2-7; 13 bases align to TRBD2. The V and J ends lost 2 bases and 4 bases, in that order; junction bases with no gene match: 6. Germline V gene data show CDR1 as SGHRS and CDR2 as YFSETQ. This CDR3 is 16 amino acids long.

The J gene is TRBJ1-1, the V gene TRBV6-6; D is uncertain. Germline CDR1 reads MNHNY; CDR2 reads SVGAGI (reference sequence). The CDR3 totals 12 residues. Trimming stripped 2 bases from V and 6 bases from J, with 7 bases between. Here the CDR3 reads CASSYAQSEAFF. As DNA, the CDR3 is TGTGCCAGCAGTTACGCTCAGTCTGAAGCTTTCTTT.

This chain uses TRBV25-1 with TRBJ1-2; D gene ambiguous. Trimming removed 3 bases from V and 2 bases from J, with 7 bases in between. The CDR3 contains 13 residues. Germline V gene lookup returns CDR1 MGHDK and CDR2 SYGVNS. This CDR3 is CASSDLRNYGYTF. The CDR3 DNA is TGTGCCAGCAGTGACCTCAGGAACTATGGCTACACCTTC.

The V and J genes are TRBV7-9 and TRBJ2-7; 9 bases match TRBD2. Per germline, CDR1 SEHNR and CDR2 FQNEAQ (reference sequence). V lost 7 bases to trimming and J lost 3 bases; unmatched junction nucleotides: 7. This CDR3 spans 14 amino acids. CDR3 amino acids: CASNSAGGLYEQYF. CDR3 DNA sequence: TGTGCCAGCAACTCAGCGGGGGGCCTCTACGAGCAGTACTTC.

J is TRBJ1-1 and V is TRBV28, with D unresolved. Germline CDR1 and CDR2: MDHEN and SYDVKM. This CDR3 is 14 amino acids long. V lost 8 bases to trimming and J lost 2 bases, with 15 bases between them. The CDR3 coding sequence is TGTGCCAGCCTTCCCACGTGGGGTAACACTGAAGCTTTCTTT. Its translation: CASLPTWGNTEAFF.

In this sample, this clone is medium-sized. The rearrangement uses TRBV7-9 and TRBJ2-7; the match to TRBD1 covers 8 bases. Germline V gives CDR1 SEHNR, CDR2 FQNEAQ (reference sequence). Losses at the gene ends were 2 bases for V and 4 bases for J; bases not matched to a gene: 7. The CDR3 is made up of 15 amino acids. The CDR3 reads CASSLQGATGYEQYF. DNA of the CDR3: TGTGCCAGCAGCTTACAGGGGGCTACAGGTTACGAGCAGTACTTC.

This clone was seen a few times. The chain joins TRBV9 to TRBJ1-2; TRBD1 agrees at 7 bases. The V and J ends lost 0 bases and 8 bases, in that order; junction bases with no gene match: 7. This CDR3 has 14 residues. In germline, CDR1 is SGDLS, CDR2 YYNGEE. The CDR3 region has the DNA TGTGCCAGCAGCGTAGAGGTAGGGGGCTTCGGCTACACCTTC. The encoded protein is CASSVEVGGFGYTF.

The chain links TRBV20-1 to TRBJ2-1; D not certain. This CDR3 spans 11 amino acids. Germline V gene sequence: CDR1 DFQATT, CDR2 SNEGSKA (reference sequence). V was trimmed by 1 base and J by 8 bases, leaving 6 bases between them. The CDR3 DNA reads TGCAGTGCTAGAGGCCCCGATGAGCAGTTCTTC. Translation: CSARGPDEQFF.

This chain uses TRBV6-1 with TRBJ2-3, with TRBD2 as a possible D gene (5 bases). The V gene lost 3 bases and the J gene lost 5 bases, with 9 bases spanning the gap. The germline V gene has CDR1 MNHNS and CDR2 SASEGT. The CDR3 spans 13 residues. The CDR3 region has the DNA TGTGCCAGCAGTGATCGGAGGCGAGATACGCAGTATTTT. It translates to CASSDRRRDTQYF.

The chain combines TRBV30 with TRBJ1-6; D is perhaps TRBD1 (6 bases). From germline, CDR1 is GTSNPN and CDR2 SVGIG (reference sequence). The CDR3 covers 15 residues. Trimming cost V 2 bases and J 4 bases, with 12 bases left between them. The CDR3 DNA reads TGTGCCTGGAGTTCTAAGGGGACATATAATTCACCCCTCCACTTT. This gives the protein CAWSSKGTYNSPLHF.

The chain has TRBV14 and TRBJ1-6; D is perhaps TRBD1 (6 bases). The germline V and J ends were trimmed by 5 bases and 9 bases, with 17 bases remaining between them. Germline CDR1 and CDR2: SGHDN and FVKESK. This CDR3 is 15 amino acids long. The CDR3 DNA sequence: TGTGCCAGCAGCGAGCAAATACAGGGCCCTTCACCCCTCCACTTT. Its protein product is CASSEQIQGPSPLHF.

The chain couples TRBV2 to TRBJ1-5; D uncertain. CDR3 length equals 15 residues. The V end lost 4 bases, the J end lost 3 bases, and 13 bases lay between the germline ends. CDR1 is SNHLY and CDR2 is FYNNEI in the germline V gene. CDR3 sequence: CASSGVGGNNQPQHF. Written as DNA, the CDR3 is TGTGCCAGCAGTGGCGTGGGAGGGAACAATCAGCCCCAGCATTTT.

The J gene is TRBJ1-6, the V gene TRBV2; D is unresolved. Germline CDR1 is SNHLY and CDR2 is FYNNEI. The CDR3 runs to 17 residues. V lost 2 bases to trimming and J lost 0 bases, with 11 bases between them. CDR3 bases: TGTGCCAGCAGTGAATGGGGTGTCGGCTCCTATAATTCACCCCTCCACTTT. It codes for CASSEWGVGSYNSPLHF.

This sequence joins TRBV29-1 and TRBJ2-1, with D perhaps TRBD1 (5 bases). CDR1 and CDR2 from the germline V gene are SQVTM and ANQGSEA. This CDR3 is built from 12 residues. Trimming cost V 5 bases and J 9 bases, with 14 bases left between them. The CDR3 DNA reads as TGCAGCGTTTCGTTTCAGGGTACTGAGCAGTTCTTC. Its translation: CSVSFQGTEQFF.

This chain joins TRBV7-6 and TRBJ1-4; no clear D. The CDR3 consists of 13 residues. Germline V lookup: CDR1 SGHVS, CDR2 FNYEAQ. V lost 3 bases and J 8 bases, leaving 10 bases between the germline ends. The CDR3 is CASSFAGREKLFF. The CDR3 bases are TGTGCCAGCAGCTTTGCCGGAAGAGAAAAACTGTTTTTT.

The chain uses TRBV7-2 and TRBJ1-2; D remains unclear. The CDR3 runs to 11 residues. Germline assignment: CDR1 SGHTA and CDR2 FQGNSA. V shed 5 bases and J shed 4 bases, with 5 bases lying between them. CDR3 amino acids: CASSPIYGYTF. The DNA for the CDR3 is TGTGCCAGCAGCCCCATCTATGGCTACACCTTC.

V and J are TRBV6-4 and TRBJ1-2, with TRBD1 matching 9 bases. CDR3 length: 15 residues. Germline trimming cut 3 bases from V and 4 bases from J; bases unmatched to any gene: 6. CDR1 is MRHNA, CDR2 SNTAGT, per germline. The CDR3 is CASSEIQGALYGYTF. The CDR3 nucleotides read TGTGCCAGCAGTGAGATACAGGGGGCACTCTATGGCTACACCTTC.

The chain links TRBV2 to TRBJ2-7; 9 positions match TRBD1. CDR3 length: 13 amino acids. V lost 8 bases to trimming and J lost 5 bases; unmatched junction nucleotides: 7. The germline CDR1 and CDR2 sequences are SNHLY and FYNNEI. The CDR3 sequence is CASQGTGHHEQYF. CDR3 bases: TGTGCCAGCCAGGGGACAGGGCACCACGAGCAGTACTTC. Combining the CDR3 with reference TRBV2 and TRBJ2-7 gives the whole variable domain EPEVTQTPSHQVTQMGQEVILRCVPISNHLYFYWYRQILGQKVEFLVSFYNNEISEKSEIFDDQFSVERPDGSNFTLKIRSTKLEDSAMYFCASQGTGHHEQYFGPGTRLTVT.

This clone was seen just once. The chain uses TRBV6-5 and TRBJ1-2, with TRBD1 as a possible D gene (5 bases). V lost 2 bases and J lost 3, with 16 bases in between. Germline CDR1 is MNHEY and CDR2 is SVGAGI. The CDR3 spans 16 residues. CDR3 coding DNA: TGTGCCAGCAGTTACGGGTTAAGGGACTACTACTATGGCTACACCTTC. Its protein is CASSYGLRDYYYGYTF.